The TCR beta chain under discussion was sequenced for a study of T-cell reconstitution after alpha-beta-depleted transplantation in children. Unique molecular identifiers were used to barcode this TCRbeta library. TCRdb re-analysed the PCR reads in MiXCR, keeping a single row per CDR3 protein. The sample comprises 600,000 or so distinct CDR3 sequences, 20% to 25% of which are singletons, and around an eighth rests with the top ten. With 4 bases removed from V and 4 bases from J, the gap between germline ends came to 15 bases. The CDR3 is 15 residues long. The germline gives CDR1 SGHRS, CDR2 YFSETQ. In this sample, this clonotype turned up a few times.

The sequence was collected from a boy under two years old who had a stem cell transplant for acute myeloid leukemia, so the T cells may come from the graft donor. The sample consisted of PBMCs, mostly from graft donor cells, taken 360 days after TCRalphabeta/CD19-depleted stem cell transplant. The chain recombines TRBV5-1 with TRBJ1-5; D uncertain. The DNA for the CDR3 is TGCGCCAGCAGCCTAACCGCGGGCGGGAATCAGCCCCAGCATTTT. Translated: CASSLTAGGNQPQHF.